Detailed here is one TCR beta chain. The antigen remains undetermined. A junction end diverges from the germline sequence, so it may reflect a read error. A modified ARM-PCR protocol with three rounds of nested PCR amplified TCRbeta. Using its own MiXCR run on the multiplex PCR reads, TCRdb lists one record per CDR3 protein. The sample shows about 75,000 distinct CDR3 sequences, around 70% of them seen only once. The sample originates from a study of tumor and adjacent non-tumor tissue in lung cancer. In the study overall: On average, productive TCRbeta reads reached roughly 4.2 million per sample. The study's findings and limits: Top 100 clones took a larger repertoire share in normal lung. Tumor TCR diversity, when higher, was linked to shorter survival.

This CDR3 is 23 amino acids long. Germline-derived CDR1 and CDR2 are MDHEN and SYDVKM. The template was RNA from unsorted bulk tissue. This non-tumor lung sample came from over 3 cm beyond the tumor edge. Sequenced: distant non-tumor lung tissue. This TCR was sampled from a woman between 45 and 60 years old with non-small cell lung cancer. V usage is TRBV28 and J usage is TRBJ2-7; no clear D gene. The CDR3 DNA reads as TGTGCCAGCGGTTTAAATCGAATTGAGGCTGTTGGCTGGCGGTACAAACGCTCCTACGAGCAGTACTTC. Residues: CASGLNRIEAVGWRYKRSYEQYF.